These 9 T cell receptor beta chains originate from one sample sequenced in a study of blood T cell repertoires in COVID-19. Libraries were prepared by immunoSEQ multiplex PCR; TCRdb keeps only in-frame clonotypes and omits some of them. The sample has approximately 400,000 clones, under 85% seen once. Sequenced: PBMCs or T cells enriched from blood (not recorded which). All receptors derive from a woman between 50 and 59 years old who had recovered from COVID-19.

The chain recombines TRBV7-2 with TRBJ1-2; TRBD1 is a possible D gene (6 bases). The CDR3 loop spans 11 amino acids. Trimming took off 10 bases at V and 7 bases at J, with 13 bases between the two ends. Looked up from germline, CDR1 is SGHTA and CDR2 is FQGNSA. The CDR3 DNA follows: TGTGCCATACAGGGTGTGGGTGGCTACACCTTC. Its protein is CAIQGVGGYTF.

In its sample, this clone was seen a few times. This chain connects TRBV7-2 to TRBJ1-2; D uncertain. The CDR3 loop spans 17 amino acids. V was clipped by 0 bases and J by 2 bases, with 16 bases between them. Germline lookup yields CDR1 SGHTA and CDR2 FQGNSA. Written as DNA, the CDR3 is TGTGCCAGCAGCTTAGCCCGGAGGGCGTCACAGAACTATGGCTACACCTTC. Translating it yields CASSLARRASQNYGYTF.

The chain combines TRBV12-5 with TRBJ1-2; TRBD1 matches 7 bases. The J segment lost 4 bases and the V segment lost 6 bases, leaving 5 bases of the junction unmatched. The CDR3 runs to 13 residues. Germline V gene data show CDR1 as LGHNT and CDR2 as FRNRAP. CDR3 sequence (DNA): TGTGCTAGTGGGCCCGGGACAGCCTATGGCTACACCTTC. Protein: CASGPGTAYGYTF. The full variable domain, its missing parts supplied by reference TRBV12-5 and TRBJ1-2, is DARVTQTPRHKVTEMGQEVTMRCQPILGHNTVFWYRQTMMQGLELLAYFRNRAPLDDSGMPKDRFSAEMPDATLATLKIQPSEPRDSAVYFCASGPGTAYGYTFGSGTRLTVV.

A few counts support this clone. The rearrangement joins TRBV27 to TRBJ1-2, with D perhaps TRBD1 (5 bases). Per the germline V gene, CDR1 is MNHEY and CDR2 is SMNVEV (reference sequence). CDR3 length equals 16 residues. V lost 6 bases and J 4 bases, leaving 21 bases between the germline ends. CDR3 DNA: TGTGCCAGCAGCCAGCTTGACAGACTGAGGACCTATGGCTACACCTTC. Its translation is CASSQLDRLRTYGYTF.

The chain has TRBV19 and TRBJ1-4, with D possibly TRBD1 on 6 matching bases. The germline V and J ends were trimmed by 9 bases and 3 bases, with 17 bases remaining between them. This CDR3 spans 15 amino acids. Germline CDR1 is LNHDA and CDR2 is SQIVND (reference sequence). CDR3 sequence reads: CASRPGEAANEKLFF. CDR3 in DNA: TGTGCCAGCCGTCCAGGGGAAGCAGCTAATGAAAAACTGTTTTTT.

This chain links TRBV27 with TRBJ1-4; a possible D gene is TRBD1 (6 bases). The germline CDR1 and CDR2 sequences are MNHEY and SMNVEV (reference sequence). The ends were cut back, 6 bases at V and 3 bases at J, with 14 bases in the middle. The CDR3 runs to 15 residues. Here the CDR3 reads CASSARGAPNEKLFF. The CDR3 DNA reads as TGTGCCAGCAGCGCCCGGGGGGCGCCTAATGAAAAACTGTTTTTT.

The V gene is TRBV27, the J gene TRBJ2-1; unclear D gene. The germline V gene has CDR1 MNHEY and CDR2 SMNVEV (reference sequence). Trimming shortened V by 5 bases and J by 2 bases, and 13 bases separated the two germline ends. The CDR3 totals 15 residues. CDR3 bases: TGTGCCAGCAGTCAAGAAATTGGGCCCTACAATGAGCAGTTCTTC. Amino acid sequence: CASSQEIGPYNEQFF.

This sequence joins TRBV9 and TRBJ1-6; 7 bases fit TRBD1. The CDR3 runs to 17 residues. Germline V CDR1 and CDR2: SGDLS, YYNGEE. Unmatched junction bases numbered 11, after V lost 3 bases and J lost 5 bases. CDR3 residues: CASSERLGTVNNSPLHF. The CDR3 nucleotides read TGTGCCAGCAGCGAGAGGTTGGGGACAGTTAATAATTCACCCCTCCACTTT.

This clone has a single count. The chain employs TRBV15 and TRBJ1-5, with 7 bases aligning to TRBD1. Germline V gene sequence: CDR1 LNHNV, CDR2 YYDKDF (reference sequence). CDR3 size: 16 residues. With 3 bases clipped from V and 3 bases from J, the junction kept 8 bases outside the gene matches. This CDR3 is CATSRGSGQFNQPQHF. CDR3 nucleotides: TGTGCCACCAGCAGGGGATCGGGACAGTTCAATCAGCCCCAGCATTTT.